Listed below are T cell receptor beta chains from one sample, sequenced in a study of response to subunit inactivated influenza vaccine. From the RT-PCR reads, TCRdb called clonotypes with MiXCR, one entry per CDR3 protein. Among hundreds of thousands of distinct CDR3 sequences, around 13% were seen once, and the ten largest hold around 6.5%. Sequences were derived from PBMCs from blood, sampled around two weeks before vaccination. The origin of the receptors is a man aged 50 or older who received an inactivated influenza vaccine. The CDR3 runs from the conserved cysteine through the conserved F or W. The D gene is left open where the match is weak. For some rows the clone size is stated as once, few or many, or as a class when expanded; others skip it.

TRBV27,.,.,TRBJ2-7,CASSLGIAAGYEQYF,TGTGCCAGCAGTTTAGGGATCGCGGCAGGCTACGAGCAGTACTTC
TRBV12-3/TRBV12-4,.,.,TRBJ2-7,CASSTSPNEQYF,TGTGCCAGCAGTACCTCTCCCAACGAGCAGTACTTC
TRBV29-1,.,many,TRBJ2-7,CSVASGNSYEQYF,TGCAGCGTTGCATCGGGCAACTCCTACGAGCAGTACTTC
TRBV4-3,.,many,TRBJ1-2,CASSQDLGNYGYTF,TGCGCCAGCAGCCAAGATCTGGGAAACTATGGCTACACCTTC
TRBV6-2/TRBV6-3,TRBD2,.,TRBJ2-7,CASSPLVAGYEQYF,TGTGCCAGCAGCCCCCTAGTAGCGGGCTACGAGCAGTACTTC
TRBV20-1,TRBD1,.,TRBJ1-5,CSVDRDRGNQPQHF,TGCAGTGTTGACCGGGACAGGGGAAATCAGCCCCAGCATTTT
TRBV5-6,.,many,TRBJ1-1,CASRGIANTEAFF,TGTGCCAGCAGGGGTATCGCGAACACTGAAGCTTTCTTT
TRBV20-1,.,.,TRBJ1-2,CSAPDLTPDSAGGYTF,TGCAGTGCTCCCGACCTAACCCCGGACAGCGCCGGAGGCTACACCTTC
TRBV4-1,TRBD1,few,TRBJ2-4,CASSQDRVRPKNIQYF,TGCGCCAGCAGCCAGGACAGGGTCAGACCCAAAAACATTCAGTACTTC
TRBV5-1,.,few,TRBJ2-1,CASSLAPFPVSNEQFF,TGCGCCAGCAGCTTGGCCCCTTTTCCCGTCTCCAATGAGCAGTTCTTC
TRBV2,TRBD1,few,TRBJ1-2,CASSIKTGTGYTF,TGTGCCAGCAGTATCAAGACAGGGACTGGCTACACCTTC
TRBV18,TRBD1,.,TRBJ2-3,CASSPMTGNTQYF,TGTGCCAGCTCACCTATGACAGGGAATACGCAGTATTTT